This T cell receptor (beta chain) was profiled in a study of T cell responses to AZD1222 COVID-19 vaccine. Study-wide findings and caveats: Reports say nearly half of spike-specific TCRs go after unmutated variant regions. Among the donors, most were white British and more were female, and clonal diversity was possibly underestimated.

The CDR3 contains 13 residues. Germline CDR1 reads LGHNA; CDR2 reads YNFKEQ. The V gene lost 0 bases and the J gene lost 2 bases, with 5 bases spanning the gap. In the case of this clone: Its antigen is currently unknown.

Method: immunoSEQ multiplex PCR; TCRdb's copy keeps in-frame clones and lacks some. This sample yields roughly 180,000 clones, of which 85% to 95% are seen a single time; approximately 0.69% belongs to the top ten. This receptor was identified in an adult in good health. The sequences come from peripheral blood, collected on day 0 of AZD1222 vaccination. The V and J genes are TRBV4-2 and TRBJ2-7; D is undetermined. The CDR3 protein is CASSQDTPYEQYF. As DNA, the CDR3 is TGTGCCAGCAGCCAAGATACCCCCTACGAGCAGTACTTC.